This entry lists 13 T cell receptor beta chains sequenced from one sample in a study of shared clonotypes between healthy human individuals. Repertoires were generated with immunoSEQ multiplex PCR, while TCRdb's copy carries only in-frame clones and drops some. Among around 690,000 clones listed, roughly 87% were seen once. Sequenced material: memory CD8+ T cells from PBMCs. Stated subset: CD45RO+ cells pooled with CCR7-negative TemRA cells. The receptors originated from a man between 18 and 35 years old in good health. Some clones in this sample may be carry-over from other donors' samples.

This sequence joins TRBV16 and TRBJ2-3; TRBD2 matches 9 bases. Germline lookup yields CDR1 KGHSY and CDR2 FQNENV. With 3 bases clipped from V and 5 bases from J, the junction kept 9 bases outside the gene matches. CDR3 length: 16 amino acids. CDR3 sequence: CASSHPTSGGVDTQYF. CDR3 sequence (DNA): TGTGCCAGCAGCCACCCGACTAGCGGAGGGGTAGATACGCAGTATTTT.

This clone has a single count. This chain connects TRBV7-8 to TRBJ2-7; 8 bases fit TRBD1. CDR1 SGHVS and CDR2 FQNEAQ come from the germline V gene. V gave up 5 bases and J gave up 6 bases; unmatched junction bases: 9. The CDR3 contains 14 residues. The CDR3 is CASSPDRGSVEQYF. Written as DNA, the CDR3 is TGTGCCAGCAGCCCCGACAGGGGATCGGTCGAGCAGTACTTC.

The chain has TRBV27 and TRBJ2-2; D might be TRBD1 (6 bases). Deletions cut 6 bases from V and 6 bases from J, with 11 bases between. The germline gives CDR1 MNHEY, CDR2 SMNVEV (reference sequence). The CDR3 is 13 residues long. The CDR3 spells CASSVQGAGELFF. CDR3 bases: TGTGCCAGCAGCGTACAGGGCGCCGGGGAGCTGTTTTTT.

The rearrangement uses TRBV7-6 and TRBJ2-3, with 8 bases identical to TRBD2. The germline gives CDR1 SGHVS, CDR2 FNYEAQ. The J segment lost 2 bases and the V segment lost 1 base, leaving 8 bases of the junction unmatched. This CDR3 has 17 residues. CDR3 region: CASSLGRREGVTDTQYF. The CDR3 DNA sequence: TGTGCCAGCAGCTTAGGGCGCCGGGAGGGAGTCACAGATACGCAGTATTTT.

This clone was detected only once. The chain employs TRBV9 and TRBJ2-7; D is ambiguous. The germline V and J ends were trimmed by 0 bases and 5 bases, with 9 bases remaining between them. CDR3 length: 13 residues. The germline V gene encodes CDR1 SGDLS and CDR2 YYNGEE. This CDR3 is CASSVGVRNEQYF. The DNA of the CDR3 is TGTGCCAGCAGCGTAGGGGTCAGAAACGAGCAGTACTTC. Together with reference TRBV9 and TRBJ2-7, the CDR3 gives the full variable domain: DSGVTQTPKHLITATGQRVTLRCSPRSGDLSVYWYQQSLDQGLQFLIQYYNGEERAKGNILERFSAQQFPDLHSELNLSSLELGDSALYFCASSVGVRNEQYFGPGTRLTVT.

CDR3 in amino acids: CASSSPSPNNEQFF. The CDR3 DNA reads TGTGCCAGCAGCTCCCCGTCCCCCAACAATGAGCAGTTCTTC. The V gene is TRBV7-9, the J gene TRBJ2-1, with D unresolved. CDR1 is SEHNR, CDR2 FQNEAQ, per germline (reference sequence). The CDR3 totals 14 residues. V lost 4 bases and J 5 bases, leaving 12 bases between the germline ends.

The table lists this clone with a few counts. This rearrangement joins TRBV30 to TRBJ2-7, with D possibly called TRBD1 or TRBD2 (5 bases each). Germline V gene sequence: CDR1 GTSNPN, CDR2 SVGIG (reference sequence). The germline V and J ends were trimmed by 3 bases and 3 bases, with 9 bases remaining between them. The CDR3 loop spans 12 amino acids. CDR3: CAWRRGFYEQYF. The DNA of the CDR3 is TGTGCCTGGAGGAGGGGTTTCTACGAGCAGTACTTC.

Only one count was recorded for this clone. The chain joins TRBV15 to TRBJ2-7, with TRBD2 matching 8 bases. The CDR3 is 18 residues long. Germline trimming cut 5 bases from V and 0 bases from J; bases unmatched to any gene: 15. Per the germline V gene, CDR1 is LNHNV and CDR2 is YYDKDF (reference sequence). The CDR3 region is CATSPNPAGVYPSYEQYF. In DNA form, the CDR3 reads TGTGCCACCAGCCCGAACCCAGCGGGAGTATACCCCTCCTACGAGCAGTACTTC.

The chain couples TRBV4-1 to TRBJ2-1; D may be TRBD1 (5 bases). CDR3 size: 16 residues. Trimming shortened V by 0 bases and J by 4 bases, and 13 bases separated the two germline ends. CDR1 is MGHRA and CDR2 is YSYEKL in the germline V gene. In DNA form, the CDR3 reads TGCGCCAGCAGCCAAGACACGATTGGGGCTTACAATGAGCAGTTCTTC. Protein: CASSQDTIGAYNEQFF.

The J gene is TRBJ2-1, the V gene TRBV5-4; D is uncertain. Germline V CDR1 and CDR2: SGHNT, YYREEE (reference sequence). With 4 bases removed from V and 0 bases from J, the gap between germline ends came to 11 bases. The CDR3 contains 15 residues. The CDR3 DNA follows: TGTGCCAGCAGCCGCAATTATGGCTCCTACAATGAGCAGTTCTTC. Encoded protein: CASSRNYGSYNEQFF.

With respect to this clone: The same CDR3 arises from other DNA sequences in this sample as well. This sequence joins TRBV4-3 and TRBJ1-3; D uncertain. The germline CDR1 and CDR2 sequences are LGHNA and YSLEER. CDR3 size: 15 residues. V was trimmed by 1 base and J by 2 bases, leaving 9 bases between them. CDR3 region: CASSQGSGPGNTIYF. The DNA of the CDR3 is TGCGCCAGCAGCCAAGGGTCAGGTCCTGGAAACACCATATATTTT.

The rearrangement joins TRBV7-9 to TRBJ2-3; the D gene is possibly TRBD2 (5 bases). Trimming pared 5 bases from V and 0 bases from J, leaving 18 bases between. The length of the CDR3 is 17 residues. Per the germline V gene, CDR1 is SEHNR and CDR2 is FQNEAQ (reference sequence). CDR3: CASSPQLGSGSTDTQYF. The CDR3 DNA reads as TGTGCCAGCAGCCCCCAACTGGGGAGCGGTAGCACAGATACGCAGTATTTT. Complete variable domain (other parts from reference TRBV7-9 and TRBJ2-3): DTGVSQNPRHKITKRGQNVTFRCDPISEHNRLYWYRQTLGQGPEFLTYFQNEAQLEKSRLLSDRFSAERPKGSFSTLEIQRTEQGDSAMYLCASSPQLGSGSTDTQYFGPGTRLTVL.

V gene TRBV13 combines with J gene TRBJ2-1, with D perhaps TRBD1 (5 bases). The V end lost 5 bases, the J end lost 8 bases, and 19 bases lay between the germline ends. CDR3 size: 15 residues. Germline V gene data show CDR1 as PRHDT and CDR2 as FYEKMQ (reference sequence). The CDR3: CASSLPIITGDEQFF. The CDR3 DNA reads as TGTGCCAGCAGCCTTCCGATAATCACAGGCGATGAGCAGTTCTTC.